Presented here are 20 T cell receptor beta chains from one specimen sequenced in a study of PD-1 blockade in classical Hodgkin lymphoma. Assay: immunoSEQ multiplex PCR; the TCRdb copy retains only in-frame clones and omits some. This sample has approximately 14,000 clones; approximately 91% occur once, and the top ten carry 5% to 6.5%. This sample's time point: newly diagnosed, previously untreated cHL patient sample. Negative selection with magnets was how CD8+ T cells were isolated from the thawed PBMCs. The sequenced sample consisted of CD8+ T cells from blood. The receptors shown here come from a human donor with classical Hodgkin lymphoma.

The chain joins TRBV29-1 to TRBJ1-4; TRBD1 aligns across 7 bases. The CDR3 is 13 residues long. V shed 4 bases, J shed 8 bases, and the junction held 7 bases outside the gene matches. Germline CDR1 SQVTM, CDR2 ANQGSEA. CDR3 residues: CSVVYTTGEKLFF. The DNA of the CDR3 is TGCAGCGTTGTATACACGACAGGGGAAAAACTGTTTTTT.

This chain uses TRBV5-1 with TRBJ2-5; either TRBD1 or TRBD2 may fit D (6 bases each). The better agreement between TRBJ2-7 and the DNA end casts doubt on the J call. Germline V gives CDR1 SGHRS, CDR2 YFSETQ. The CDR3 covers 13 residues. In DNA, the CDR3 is TGCGCCAGCAGCTTGGTAGGGGGGTACGAGCAGTACTTC. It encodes CASSLVGGYEQYF.

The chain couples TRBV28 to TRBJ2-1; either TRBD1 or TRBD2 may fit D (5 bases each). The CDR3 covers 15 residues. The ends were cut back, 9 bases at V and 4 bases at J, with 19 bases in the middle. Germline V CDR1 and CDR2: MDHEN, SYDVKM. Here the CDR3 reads CASAELGAIYNEQFF. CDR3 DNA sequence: TGTGCCAGTGCCGAACTCGGGGCAATTTACAATGAGCAGTTCTTC. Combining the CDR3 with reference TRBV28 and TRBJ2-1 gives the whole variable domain DVKVTQSSRYLVKRTGEKVFLECVQDMDHENMFWYRQDPGLGLRLIYFSYDVKMKEKGDIPEGYSVSREKKERFSLILESASTNQTSMYLCASAELGAIYNEQFFGPGTRLTVL.

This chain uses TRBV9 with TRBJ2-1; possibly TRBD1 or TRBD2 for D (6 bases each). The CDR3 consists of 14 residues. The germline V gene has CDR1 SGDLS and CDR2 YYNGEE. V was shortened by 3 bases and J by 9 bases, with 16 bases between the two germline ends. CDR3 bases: TGTGCCAGCAGCGATGCCTGGGGGGCGGGTGAGCAGTTCTTC. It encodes CASSDAWGAGEQFF. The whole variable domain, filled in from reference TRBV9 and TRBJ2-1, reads DSGVTQTPKHLITATGQRVTLRCSPRSGDLSVYWYQQSLDQGLQFLIQYYNGEERAKGNILERFSAQQFPDLHSELNLSSLELGDSALYFCASSDAWGAGEQFFGPGTRLTVL.

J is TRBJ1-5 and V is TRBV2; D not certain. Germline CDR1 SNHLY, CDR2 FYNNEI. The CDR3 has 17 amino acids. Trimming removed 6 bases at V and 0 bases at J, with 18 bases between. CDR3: CASSERNGAYSNQPQHF. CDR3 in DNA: TGTGCCAGCAGCGAGAGGAATGGTGCTTATAGCAATCAGCCCCAGCATTTT.

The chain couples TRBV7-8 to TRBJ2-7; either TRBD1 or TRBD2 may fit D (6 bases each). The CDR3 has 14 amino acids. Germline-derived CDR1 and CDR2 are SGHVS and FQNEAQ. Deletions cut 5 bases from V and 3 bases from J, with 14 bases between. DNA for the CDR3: TGTGCCAGCAGCATGCCGGGGGACATCTACGAGCAGTACGTC. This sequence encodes CASSMPGDIYEQYV.

The DNA for the CDR3 is TGTGCCAGCAGCTTAGACCCGAGCTCCTACAATGAGCAGTTCTTC. It is translated as CASSLDPSSYNEQFF. The chain employs TRBV7-3 and TRBJ2-1; the D is unclear. Trimming removed 2 bases from V and 0 bases from J, with 8 bases in between. CDR3 size: 15 residues. Germline V gene data show CDR1 as SGHTA and CDR2 as FQGTGA.

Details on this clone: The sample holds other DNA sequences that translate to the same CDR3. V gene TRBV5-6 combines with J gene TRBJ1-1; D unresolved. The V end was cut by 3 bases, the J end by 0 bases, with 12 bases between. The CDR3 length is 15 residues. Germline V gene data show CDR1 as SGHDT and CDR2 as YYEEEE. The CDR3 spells CASSSYQSMNTEAFF. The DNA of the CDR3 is TGTGCCAGCAGCTCCTACCAGAGTATGAACACTGAAGCTTTCTTT.

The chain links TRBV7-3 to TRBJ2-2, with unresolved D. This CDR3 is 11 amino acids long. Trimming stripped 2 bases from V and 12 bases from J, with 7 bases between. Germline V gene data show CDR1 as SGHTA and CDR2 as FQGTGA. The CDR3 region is CASSLQGKLFF. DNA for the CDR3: TGTGCCAGCAGCTTACAAGGGAAGCTGTTTTTT.

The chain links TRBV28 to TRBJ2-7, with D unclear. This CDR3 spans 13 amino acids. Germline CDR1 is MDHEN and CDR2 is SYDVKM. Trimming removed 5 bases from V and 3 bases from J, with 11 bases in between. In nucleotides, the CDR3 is TGTGCCAGCAGTCACAACAACGGCTACGAGCAGTACTTC. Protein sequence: CASSHNNGYEQYF. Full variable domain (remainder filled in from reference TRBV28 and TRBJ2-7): DVKVTQSSRYLVKRTGEKVFLECVQDMDHENMFWYRQDPGLGLRLIYFSYDVKMKEKGDIPEGYSVSREKKERFSLILESASTNQTSMYLCASSHNNGYEQYFGPGTRLTVT.

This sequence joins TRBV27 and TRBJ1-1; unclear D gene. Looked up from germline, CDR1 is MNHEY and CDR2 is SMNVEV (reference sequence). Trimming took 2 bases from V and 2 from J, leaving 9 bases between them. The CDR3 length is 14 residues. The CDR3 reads CASSLSPRNTEAFF. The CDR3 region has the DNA TGTGCCAGCAGTTTAAGCCCCAGAAACACTGAAGCTTTCTTT.

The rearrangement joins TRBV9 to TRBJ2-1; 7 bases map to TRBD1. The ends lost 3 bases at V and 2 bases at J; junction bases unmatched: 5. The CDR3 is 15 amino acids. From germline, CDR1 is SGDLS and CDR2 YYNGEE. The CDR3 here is CASSDQGVPYNEQFF. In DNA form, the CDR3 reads TGTGCCAGCAGCGATCAGGGGGTCCCCTACAATGAGCAGTTCTTC.

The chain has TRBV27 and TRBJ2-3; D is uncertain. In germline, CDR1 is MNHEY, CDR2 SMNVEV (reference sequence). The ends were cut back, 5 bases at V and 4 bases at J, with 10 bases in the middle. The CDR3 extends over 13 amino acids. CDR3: CASSALRADTQYF. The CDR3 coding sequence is TGTGCCAGCAGTGCGCTACGGGCAGATACGCAGTATTTT.

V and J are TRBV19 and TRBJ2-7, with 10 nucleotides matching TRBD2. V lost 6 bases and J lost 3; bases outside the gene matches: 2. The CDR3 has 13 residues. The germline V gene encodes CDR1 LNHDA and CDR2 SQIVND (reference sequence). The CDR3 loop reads CASSASGSYEQYV. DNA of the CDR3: TGTGCCAGTAGCGCTAGCGGGAGCTACGAGCAGTACGTC.

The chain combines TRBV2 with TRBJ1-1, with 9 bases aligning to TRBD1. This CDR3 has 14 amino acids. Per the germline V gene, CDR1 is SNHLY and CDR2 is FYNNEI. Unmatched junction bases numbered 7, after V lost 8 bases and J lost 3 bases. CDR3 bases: TGTGCCAGCCTTTGGGACAGGGCCGACACTGAAGCTTTCTTT. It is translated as CASLWDRADTEAFF.

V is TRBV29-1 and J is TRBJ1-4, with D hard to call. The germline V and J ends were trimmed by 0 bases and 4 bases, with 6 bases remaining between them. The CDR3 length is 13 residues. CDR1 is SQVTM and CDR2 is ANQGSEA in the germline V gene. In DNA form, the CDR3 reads TGCAGCGTTGAAGAGACGGGTAATGAAAAACTGTTTTTT. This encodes CSVEETGNEKLFF.

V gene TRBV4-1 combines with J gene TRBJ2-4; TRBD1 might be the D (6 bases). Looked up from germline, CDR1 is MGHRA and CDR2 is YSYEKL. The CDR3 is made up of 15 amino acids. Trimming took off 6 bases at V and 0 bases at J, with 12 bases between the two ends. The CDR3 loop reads CASRYRALAKNIQYF. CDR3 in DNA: TGCGCCAGCAGGTACAGGGCCCTAGCCAAAAACATTCAGTACTTC.

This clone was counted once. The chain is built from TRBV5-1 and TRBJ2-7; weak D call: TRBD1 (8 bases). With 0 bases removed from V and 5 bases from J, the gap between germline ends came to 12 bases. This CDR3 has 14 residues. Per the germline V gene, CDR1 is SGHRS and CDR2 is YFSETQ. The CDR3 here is CASSLDRGGHEQYF. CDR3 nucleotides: TGCGCCAGCAGCTTGGACAGGGGGGGACACGAGCAGTACTTC.

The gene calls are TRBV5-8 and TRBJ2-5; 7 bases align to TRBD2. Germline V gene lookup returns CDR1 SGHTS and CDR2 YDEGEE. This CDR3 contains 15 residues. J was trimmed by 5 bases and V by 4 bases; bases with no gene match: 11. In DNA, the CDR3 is TGTGCCAGCAGCACCCTAGCGGAAGAGGAGGAGACCCAGTACTTC. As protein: CASSTLAEEEETQYF.

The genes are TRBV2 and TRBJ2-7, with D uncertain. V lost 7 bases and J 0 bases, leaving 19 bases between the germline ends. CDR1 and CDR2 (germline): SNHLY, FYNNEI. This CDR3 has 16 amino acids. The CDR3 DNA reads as TGTGCCAGCATGGCCGCGACTTCATTCCTCTCCTACGAGCAGTACTTC. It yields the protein CASMAATSFLSYEQYF. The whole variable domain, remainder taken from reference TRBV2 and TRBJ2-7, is EPEVTQTPSHQVTQMGQEVILRCVPISNHLYFYWYRQILGQKVEFLVSFYNNEISEKSEIFDDQFSVERPDGSNFTLKIRSTKLEDSAMYFCASMAATSFLSYEQYFGPGTRLTVT.